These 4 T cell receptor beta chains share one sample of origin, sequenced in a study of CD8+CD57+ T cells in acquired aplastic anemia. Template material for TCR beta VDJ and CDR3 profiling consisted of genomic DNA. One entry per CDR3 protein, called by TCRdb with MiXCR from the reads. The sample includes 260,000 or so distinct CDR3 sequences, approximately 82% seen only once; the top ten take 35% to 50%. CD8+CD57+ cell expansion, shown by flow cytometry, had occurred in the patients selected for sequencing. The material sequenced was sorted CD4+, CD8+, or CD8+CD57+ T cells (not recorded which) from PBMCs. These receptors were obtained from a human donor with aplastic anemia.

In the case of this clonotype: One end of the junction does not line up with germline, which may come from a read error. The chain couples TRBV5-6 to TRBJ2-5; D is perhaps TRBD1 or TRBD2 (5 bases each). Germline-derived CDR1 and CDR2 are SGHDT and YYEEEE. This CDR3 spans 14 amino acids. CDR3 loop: CATSWGYGQETQYF. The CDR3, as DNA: TGTGCCACCAGCTGGGGGTACGGCCAAGAGACCCAGTACTTC.

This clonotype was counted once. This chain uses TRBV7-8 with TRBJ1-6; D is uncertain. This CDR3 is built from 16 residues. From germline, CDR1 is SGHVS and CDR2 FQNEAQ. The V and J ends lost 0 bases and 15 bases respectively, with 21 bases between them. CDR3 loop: CASSLASGPDTQYLHF. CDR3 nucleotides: TGTGCCAGCAGCTTAGCGAGCGGTCCCGATACGCAGTACCTCCACTTT.

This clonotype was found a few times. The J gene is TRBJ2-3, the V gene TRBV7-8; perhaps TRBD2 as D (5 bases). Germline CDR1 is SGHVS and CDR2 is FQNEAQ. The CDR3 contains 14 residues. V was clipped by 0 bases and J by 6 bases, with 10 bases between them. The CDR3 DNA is TGTGCCAGCAGCTTAGCGGGAGTTCTGGATACGCAGTATTTT. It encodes CASSLAGVLDTQYF.

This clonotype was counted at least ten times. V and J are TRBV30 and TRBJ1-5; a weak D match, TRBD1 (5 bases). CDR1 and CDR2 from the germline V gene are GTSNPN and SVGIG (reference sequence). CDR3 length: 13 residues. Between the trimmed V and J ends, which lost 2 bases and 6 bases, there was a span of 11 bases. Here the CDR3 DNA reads TGTGCCTGGAGTTCCAGGGTGGGTCAGCCCCAGCATTTT. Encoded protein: CAWSSRVGQPQHF. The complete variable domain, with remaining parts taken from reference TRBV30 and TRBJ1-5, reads SQTIHQWPATLVQPVGSPLSLECTVEGTSNPNLYWYRQAAGRGLQLLFYSVGIGQISSEVPQNLSASRPQDRQFILSSKKLLLSDSGFYLCAWSSRVGQPQHFGDGTRLSIL.